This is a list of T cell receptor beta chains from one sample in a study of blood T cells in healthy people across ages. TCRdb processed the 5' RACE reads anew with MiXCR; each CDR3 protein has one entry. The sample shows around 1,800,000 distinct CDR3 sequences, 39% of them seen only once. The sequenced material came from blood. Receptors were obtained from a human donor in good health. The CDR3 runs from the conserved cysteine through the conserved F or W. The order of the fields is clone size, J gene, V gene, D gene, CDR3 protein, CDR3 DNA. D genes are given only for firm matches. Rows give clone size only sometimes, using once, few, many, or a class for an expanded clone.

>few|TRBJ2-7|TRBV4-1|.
CASSQVWRGGYEQYF
TGCGCCAGCAGCCAAGTGTGGAGGGGGGGCTACGAGCAGTACTTC
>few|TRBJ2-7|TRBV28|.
CASSSLARSYEQYF
TGTGCCAGCAGTAGTCTGGCCAGATCCTACGAGCAGTACTTC
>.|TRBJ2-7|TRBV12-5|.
CASCGTTGQIYEQYF
TGTGCTAGTTGCGGGACGACAGGACAGATCTACGAGCAGTACTTC
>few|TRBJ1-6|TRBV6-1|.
CASSEIVGVSPLHF
TGTGCCAGCAGTGAAATCGTCGGGGTTTCACCCCTCCACTTT
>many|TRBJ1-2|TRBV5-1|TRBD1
CASSLAFGQGDGYTF
TGCGCCAGCAGCTTGGCCTTCGGACAGGGTGATGGCTACACCTTC
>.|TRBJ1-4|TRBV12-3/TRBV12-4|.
CASSLGGVHNEKLFF
TGTGCCAGCAGTTTAGGAGGGGTTCATAATGAAAAACTGTTTTTT
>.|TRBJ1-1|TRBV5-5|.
CASSLSQSYTEAFF
TGTGCCAGCAGCTTGAGTCAGAGTTACACTGAAGCTTTCTTT
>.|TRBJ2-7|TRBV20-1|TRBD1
CSPGQGLYEQYF
TGCAGCCCGGGACAGGGGTTGTACGAGCAGTACTTC
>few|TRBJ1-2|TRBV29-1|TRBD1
CSGGQDPYGYTF
TGCAGCGGTGGACAGGACCCCTATGGCTACACCTTC
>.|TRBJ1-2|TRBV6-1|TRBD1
CASSEPGQGNGYTF
TGTGCCAGCAGTGAACCAGGACAGGGCAACGGCTACACCTTC
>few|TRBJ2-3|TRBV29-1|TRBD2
CSVAGTSGGPPTDTQYF
TGCAGCGTGGCCGGGACTAGCGGGGGGCCGCCCACAGATACGCAGTATTTT
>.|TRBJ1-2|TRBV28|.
CASSLIGGAPGGYTF
TGTGCCAGCAGTTTAATTGGGGGCGCCCCTGGTGGCTACACCTTC
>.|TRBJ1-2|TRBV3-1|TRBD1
CASSLGTGGILGYTF
TGTGCCAGCAGCCTTGGGACAGGGGGAATCCTTGGCTACACCTTC
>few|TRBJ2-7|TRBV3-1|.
CASRLQGYEQYF
TGTGCCAGCAGGCTACAGGGTTACGAGCAGTACTTC
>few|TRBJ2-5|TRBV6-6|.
CASHLILDSKETQYF
TGTGCCAGCCACCTTATACTCGATTCTAAAGAGACCCAGTACTTC
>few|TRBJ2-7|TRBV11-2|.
CASSGREELNEQYF
TGTGCCAGCAGCGGCCGGGAAGAGCTGAACGAGCAGTACTTC
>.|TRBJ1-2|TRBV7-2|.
CASSSWDGLEEGYTF
TGTGCCAGCAGCTCATGGGACGGATTGGAGGAAGGCTACACCTTC
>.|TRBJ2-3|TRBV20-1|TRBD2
CSANLAGGLTDTQYF
TGCAGTGCTAACTTAGCGGGGGGCCTCACAGATACGCAGTATTTT
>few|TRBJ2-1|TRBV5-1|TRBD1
CASAPRTGSSYNEQFF
TGCGCCAGCGCACCAAGGACAGGGTCTTCTTACAATGAGCAGTTCTTC
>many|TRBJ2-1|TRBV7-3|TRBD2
CASSAGLAGYNEQFF
TGTGCCAGCAGCGCCGGACTAGCCGGCTACAATGAGCAGTTCTTC
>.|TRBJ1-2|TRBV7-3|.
CASSKNPSANYGYTF
TGTGCCAGCAGCAAAAACCCATCCGCTAACTATGGCTACACCTTC
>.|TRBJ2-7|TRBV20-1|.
CSATGWQKAYEQYF
TGCAGTGCAACAGGATGGCAAAAAGCCTACGAGCAGTACTTC
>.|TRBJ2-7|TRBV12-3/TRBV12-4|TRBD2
CASRLAGGPSYEQYF
TGTGCCAGCAGACTAGCGGGGGGACCTAGCTACGAGCAGTACTTC
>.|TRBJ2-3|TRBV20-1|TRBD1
CGNHRGSDTQYF
TGCGGTAACCACAGGGGATCAGATACGCAGTATTTT
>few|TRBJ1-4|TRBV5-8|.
CASSPGFGPDEKLFF
TGTGCCAGCAGCCCAGGGTTCGGCCCTGATGAAAAACTGTTTTTT
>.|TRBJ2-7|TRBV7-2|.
CASSPVVERSYEQYF
TGTGCCAGCAGCCCCGTGGTAGAACGCTCCTACGAGCAGTACTTC
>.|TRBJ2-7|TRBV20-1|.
CSATDIGFRSYNEQLYEQYF
TGCAGTGCTACAGACATAGGATTTCGTTCCTACAATGAGCAGCTTTACGAGCAGTACTTC
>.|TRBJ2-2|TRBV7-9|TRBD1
CASSASTGAFTGELFF
TGTGCCAGCAGCGCCTCGACAGGGGCTTTCACCGGGGAGCTGTTTTTT
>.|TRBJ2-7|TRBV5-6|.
CANSFGDSYEQYF
TGTGCCAACAGCTTCGGGGATTCCTACGAGCAGTACTTC
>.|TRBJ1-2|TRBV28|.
CASSLIGVRLSNYGYTF
TGTGCCAGCAGTTTAATCGGCGTCAGATTGTCTAACTATGGCTACACCTTC
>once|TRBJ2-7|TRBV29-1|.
CSVRIFAPGNEQYF
TGCAGCGTTCGAATTTTTGCACCGGGCAACGAGCAGTACTTC
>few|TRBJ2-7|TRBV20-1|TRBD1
CSASADRAGFYEQYF
TGCAGTGCTAGCGCGGACAGGGCAGGATTTTACGAGCAGTACTTC
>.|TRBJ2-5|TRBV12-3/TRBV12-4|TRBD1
CASSLGQGMETQYF
TGTGCCAGCAGCCTGGGACAGGGGATGGAGACCCAGTACTTC
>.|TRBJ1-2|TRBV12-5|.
CASGSGLFPDYGYTF
TGTGCTAGTGGTTCGGGGCTCTTTCCTGACTATGGCTACACCTTC
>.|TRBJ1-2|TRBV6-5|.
CASSPPQGWDYGYTF
TGTGCCAGCAGCCCACCGCAGGGCTGGGACTATGGCTACACCTTC
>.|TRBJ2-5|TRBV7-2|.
CASSLDSRSKEETQYF
TGTGCCAGCAGCTTAGACTCGCGGAGCAAAGAAGAGACCCAGTACTTC
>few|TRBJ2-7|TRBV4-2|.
CASSHKDRIGTYEQYF
TGTGCCAGCAGCCATAAAGATCGAATCGGAACCTACGAGCAGTACTTC
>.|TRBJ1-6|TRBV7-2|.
CASSLDSYAANSPPHF
TGTGCCAGCAGCTTAGACAGTTATGCGGCTAATTCACCCCCCCACTTT
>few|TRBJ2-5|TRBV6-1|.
CASTQQAQETQYF
TGTGCCAGCACCCAACAGGCTCAAGAGACCCAGTACTTC
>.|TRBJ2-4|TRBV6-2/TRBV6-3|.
CASSLDSENEQYF
TGTGCCAGCAGTCTGGACAGTGAAAATGAGCAGTACTTC
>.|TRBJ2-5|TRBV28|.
CASSLARKVLRGVKTQYF
TGTGCCAGCAGTCTCGCAAGGAAGGTCCTGAGGGGAGTAAAGACCCAGTACTTC
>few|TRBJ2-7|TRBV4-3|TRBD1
CASSQDQGDSYEQYF
TGCGCCAGCAGCCAAGATCAGGGGGACTCCTACGAGCAGTACTTC
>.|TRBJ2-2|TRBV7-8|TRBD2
CASRRGALMNTGELFF
TGTGCCAGCAGGCGGGGGGCATTAATGAACACCGGGGAGCTGTTTTTT
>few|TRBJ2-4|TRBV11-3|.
CASSLDTAKNIQYF
TGTGCCAGCAGCTTGGACACGGCCAAAAACATTCAGTACTTC
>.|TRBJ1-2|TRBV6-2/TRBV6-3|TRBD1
CASSTTGQGSDGYTF
TGTGCCAGCAGTACTACGGGACAGGGGAGCGACGGCTACACCTTC
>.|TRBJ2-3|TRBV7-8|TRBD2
CASSETSGGAQAPSTDTQYF
TGTGCCAGCAGCGAAACTAGCGGGGGGGCCCAGGCGCCCTCCACAGATACGCAGTATTTT
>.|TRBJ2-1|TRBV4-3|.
CASSQVDLAYNEQFF
TGCGCCAGCAGCCAAGTCGATCTCGCCTACAATGAGCAGTTCTTC